The rows below give T cell receptor beta chains drawn from one sample of a study of human T cells and chemical hapten exposure. One entry per CDR3 protein results from TCRdb running MiXCR on the RACE reads. The sample shows about 97,000 distinct CDR3 sequences, 25% to 35% of them seen only once. The sequences come from whole blood, collected in connection with sensitization to the hapten diphenylcyclopropenone (DPC). These receptors all stem from a man aged 35 to 55 with alopecia areata. Some clones in this sample may be carry-over from other donors' samples. Both conserved end residues are part of each CDR3. Each record gives: J gene, V gene, CDR3 protein.

TRBJ2-1 TRBV11-2 CASSLWDTAYNEQFF
TRBJ1-1 TRBV7-7 CASSSKEGTEAFF
TRBJ2-5 TRBV29-1 CSVGGVETQYF
TRBJ2-3 TRBV12-3/TRBV12-4 CASRISGHPLADTQYF
TRBJ2-7 TRBV7-2 CASSLGTFGYEQYF
TRBJ2-1 TRBV7-3 CASSLEGDTYNEQFF
TRBJ2-3 TRBV15 CATSEDRAQYF
TRBJ2-4 TRBV5-4 CASSSLAGGNIQYF
TRBJ1-1 TRBV28 CASSRAENTEAFF
TRBJ2-1 TRBV24-1 CATSDLQADPGLRASYNEQFF
TRBJ2-7 TRBV12-3/TRBV12-4 CASSFMVAASGQYF
TRBJ2-7 TRBV12-3/TRBV12-4 CASSLFSYEQYF
TRBJ2-5 TRBV20-1 CSARAGRERQETQYF
TRBJ2-3 TRBV20-1 CSARDLGSADTQYF
TRBJ2-3 TRBV4-1 CASSQTVASGSTDTQYF
TRBJ2-4 TRBV7-8 CASSFTESGNIQYF
TRBJ2-4 TRBV12-3/TRBV12-4 CASSLRRVGLAGPVRRNIQYF
TRBJ2-1 TRBV14 CASSQVGLAGVDRFF